This TCR beta chain derives from a study of CD8+ T cells in alopecia areata. Treatment reported: oral pan-JAK inhibitor, 5-10 mg twice daily. Sequencing used cDNA as its template, made by extracting RNA and reverse transcribing it. Clones were sequenced by immunoSEQ multiplex PCR, and TCRdb holds only the in-frame ones, with some missing. The repertoire includes about 260,000 clones, 45% to 70% of them detected once, and roughly 0.93% sits in the top ten. Germline trimming cut 6 bases from V and 0 bases from J; bases unmatched to any gene: 1. The CDR3 length is 15 residues. The germline CDR1 and CDR2 sequences are MNHEY and SVGAGI.

This chain uses TRBV6-5 with TRBJ2-2; 10 bases map to TRBD1. This sequence originates from a human donor with alopecia areata. This sample comprised CD4+ T cells sorted from blood, obtained between weeks 51 and 54, from a patient treated with tofacitinib. The CDR3 region is CASSGQGANTGELFF. The CDR3 DNA reads TGTGCCAGCAGCGGACAGGGGGCGAACACCGGGGAGCTGTTTTTT.